A selection of T cell receptor beta chains follows, all from one sample in a study of blood T cell repertoires in COVID-19. Here immunoSEQ multiplex PCR was the method, and the copy in TCRdb shows in-frame clones only, minus some. The sample yields hundreds of thousands of clones, about 81% seen once. The sample consisted of peripheral blood. The receptor set was obtained from a woman aged 60-70 years with active or convalescent COVID-19. Each CDR3 is given with its conserved first and last residue. The D gene is left open where the match is weak. Not all rows give a size; the values are once, few, many and, for expanded clones, a class.

>TRBD1|-|TRBJ2-2|TRBV6-5
TGTGCCAGCAACCCGGGACAGAGGGAGCTGTTTTTT
CASNPGQRELFF
>-|-|TRBJ1-2|TRBV3-1/TRBV3-2
TGTGCCAGCAGCCAAGGAGGTCGGGGGGCGACTAACTATGGCTACACCTTC
CASSQGGRGATNYGYTF
>TRBD2|-|TRBJ2-1|TRBV5-1
TGCGCCAGCAGTCGAGACACTAGCGGGGGGGCGTTCTTC
CASSRDTSGGAFF
>-|-|TRBJ1-2|TRBV19
TGTGCCAGTAGTATACCCCTGGCGGGGGCGGTCTATGGCTACACCTTC
CASSIPLAGAVYGYTF
>TRBD2|-|TRBJ2-5|TRBV3-1/TRBV3-2
TGTGCCAGCAGCCAAGAGAGTTTAGCGGGGGGGTATGGGACCCAGTACTTC
CASSQESLAGGYGTQYF
>TRBD1|-|TRBJ2-7|TRBV7-2
TGTGCCAGCAGCTCCCGACAGGGGGTATACGAGCAGTACTTC
CASSSRQGVYEQYF
>-|-|TRBJ1-1|TRBV10-3
TGTGCCAACAAACAGGGCTTGAACACTGAAGCTTTCTTT
CANKQGLNTEAFF
>-|-|TRBJ1-2|TRBV19
TGTGCCAGTAGTATATCCACACCATCCTATGGCTACACCTTC
CASSISTPSYGYTF
>-|few|TRBJ1-5|TRBV29-1
TGCAGCGTTGACCCCGGGACTGGTCAGCCCCAGCATTTT
CSVDPGTGQPQHF
>TRBD1|-|TRBJ1-6|TRBV19
TGTGCCAGTAGACCGGGACAGGGGAATTCACCCCTCCACTTT
CASRPGQGNSPLHF
>-|few|TRBJ1-3|TRBV5-6
TGTGCCAGCAGCTTGGGCCAGATTGGAAACACCATATATTTT
CASSLGQIGNTIYF
>-|-|TRBJ1-1|TRBV11-2
TGTGCCAGCAGCTTAGGGGCGGGTCCTGAAGCTTTCTTT
CASSLGAGPEAFF
>TRBD1|-|TRBJ1-4|TRBV10-3
TGTGCCATCAGTGATAACTGGACAGGGGGCAGGGAAAAACTGTTTTTT
CAISDNWTGGREKLFF
>TRBD1|-|TRBJ1-3|TRBV5-5
TGTGCCAGCAGCTTACAGGGGGCAAGGAACACCATATATTTT
CASSLQGARNTIYF
>-|-|TRBJ1-2|TRBV10-2
TGCGCCAGCAGTGAAGGAGGTGGCTACACCTTC
CASSEGGGYTF
>TRBD1|-|TRBJ1-6|TRBV3-1/TRBV3-2
TGTGCCAGCACCCAGGGACAGGGTACAAATTCACCCCTCCACTTT
CASTQGQGTNSPLHF
>TRBD1|-|TRBJ1-1|TRBV5-4
TGTGCCAGCAGACGGGGACAGGGACACACTGAAGCTTTCTTT
CASRRGQGHTEAFF
>-|-|TRBJ2-7|TRBV28
TGTGCCAGCACTGCGACACATTCCTACGAGCAGTACTTC
CASTATHSYEQYF
>-|-|TRBJ1-2|TRBV29-1
TGCAGCGTTGGTACAGCCAACTATGGCTACACCTTC
CSVGTANYGYTF
>-|-|TRBJ2-7|TRBV5-6
TGTGCCAGCAGCTTGATATCCTACGAGCAGTACTTC
CASSLISYEQYF
>TRBD1|-|TRBJ1-3|TRBV7-2
TGTGCCAGCAGCTCCGGACAGGGGAACACCATATATTTT
CASSSGQGNTIYF
>-|few|TRBJ1-1|TRBV7-9
TGTGCCAGCAGCTTAGGGGCCGAGACCACTGAAGCTTTCTTT
CASSLGAETTEAFF
>TRBD2|-|TRBJ2-7|TRBV5-1
TGCGCCAGCAGCTTGGAACTAGCGGTCCACGAGCAGTACTTC
CASSLELAVHEQYF
>TRBD1|-|TRBJ2-2|TRBV7-3
TGTGCCAGCAGCTCGGGACAGATACTCACCGGGGAGCTGTTTTTT
CASSSGQILTGELFF
>TRBD1|-|TRBJ1-5|TRBV2
TGTGCCAGCAGACAGGGGTTGAATCAGCCCCAGCATTTT
CASRQGLNQPQHF
>TRBD1|-|TRBJ1-2|TRBV7-9
TGTGCCAGCAGCCTCAGGACAGGTGTAGGCTACACCTTC
CASSLRTGVGYTF
>-|-|TRBJ2-3|TRBV9
TGTGCCAGCAGCGTATTGTCAGATCCGAGCACAGATACGCAGTATTTT
CASSVLSDPSTDTQYF
>TRBD1|-|TRBJ1-2|TRBV11-2
TGTGCCAGCAGCCCGGACAGGGGAGGCGGCTACACCTTC
CASSPDRGGGYTF
>TRBD2|few|TRBJ2-5|TRBV29-1
TGCAGCGGGCTAGCGGTGTACCAAGAGACCCAGTACTTC
CSGLAVYQETQYF
>TRBD1|few|TRBJ2-5|TRBV4-3
TGCGCCAGCAGCCAAGGTTGGACAGGGGGAAGAGAGACCCAGTACTTC
CASSQGWTGGRETQYF
>-|-|TRBJ2-3|TRBV7-2
TGTGCCAGCAGCTTAGCCCCCCTACCGAGCACAGATACGCAGTATTTT
CASSLAPLPSTDTQYF
>TRBD1|-|TRBJ2-7|TRBV2
TGTGCCAGCACCCCGACAGGGAGCGAGCAGTACTTC
CASTPTGSEQYF
>-|-|TRBJ1-5|TRBV4-1
TGCGCCAGCAGCCGGACAGAAGGGGTTAATCAGCCCCAGCATTTT
CASSRTEGVNQPQHF
>TRBD2|-|TRBJ2-4|TRBV18
TGTGCCAGCTCACTCAACGGACTAGCGGGGGATGTCTTAGCCAAAAACATTCAGTACTTC
CASSLNGLAGDVLAKNIQYF
>TRBD1|-|TRBJ2-7|TRBV14
TGTGCCAGCAGCCCGGACAGGGTAGGAAAGCAGTACTTC
CASSPDRVGKQYF
>TRBD1|-|TRBJ2-7|TRBV3-1/TRBV3-2
TGTGCCAGCAGCCAAGGACTCACAGGGGGCCGATACGAGCAGTACTTC
CASSQGLTGGRYEQYF
>-|few|TRBJ1-6|TRBV3-1/TRBV3-2
TGTGCCACCTCGTCGGGGGGCTATAATTCACCCCTCCACTTT
CATSSGGYNSPLHF
>-|-|TRBJ1-6|TRBV27
TGTGCCAGCAGTTTCCCAAATTCACCCCTCCACTTT
CASSFPNSPLHF
>-|-|TRBJ2-4|TRBV6-6
TGTGCCAGCAGTTACGGCAGGGGAGTCGAAAACATTCAGTACTTC
CASSYGRGVENIQYF
>TRBD1|-|TRBJ1-4|TRBV6-5
TGTGCCAGCAGTAAGAGGGGGCGCGGTGAAAAACTGTTTTTT
CASSKRGRGEKLFF
>TRBD1|-|TRBJ1-1|TRBV6-2/TRBV6-3
TGTGCCAGCAGCCTACGGACAGGGGAGTCTGAAGCTTTCTTT
CASSLRTGESEAFF
>TRBD1|-|TRBJ2-3|TRBV27
TGTGCCAGCAGTTTTGCCCGGGACAGGATCACAGATACGCAGTATTTT
CASSFARDRITDTQYF
>TRBD1|-|TRBJ2-1|TRBV18
TGTGCCAGCTCACCAGACAGGGGGCGGGGTGAGCAGTTCTTC
CASSPDRGRGEQFF
>-|-|TRBJ2-7|TRBV6-6
TGTGCCAGCAGTTACTCGCCCGGGGGCTACGAGCAGTACTTC
CASSYSPGGYEQYF